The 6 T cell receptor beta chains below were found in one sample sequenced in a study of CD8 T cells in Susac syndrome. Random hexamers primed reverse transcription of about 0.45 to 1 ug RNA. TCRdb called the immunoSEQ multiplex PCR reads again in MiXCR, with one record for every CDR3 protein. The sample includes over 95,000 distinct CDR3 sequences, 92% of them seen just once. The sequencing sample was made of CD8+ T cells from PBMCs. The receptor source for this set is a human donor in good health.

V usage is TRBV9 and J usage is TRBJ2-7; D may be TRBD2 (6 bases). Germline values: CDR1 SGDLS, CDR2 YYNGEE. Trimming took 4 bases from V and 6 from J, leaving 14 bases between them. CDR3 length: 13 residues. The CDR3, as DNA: TGTGCCAGCAGCCCCCGGCCGGAGGGCGAGCAGTACTTC. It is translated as CASSPRPEGEQYF. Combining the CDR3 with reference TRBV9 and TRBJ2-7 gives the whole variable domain DSGVTQTPKHLITATGQRVTLRCSPRSGDLSVYWYQQSLDQGLQFLIQYYNGEERAKGNILERFSAQQFPDLHSELNLSSLELGDSALYFCASSPRPEGEQYFGPGTRLTVT.

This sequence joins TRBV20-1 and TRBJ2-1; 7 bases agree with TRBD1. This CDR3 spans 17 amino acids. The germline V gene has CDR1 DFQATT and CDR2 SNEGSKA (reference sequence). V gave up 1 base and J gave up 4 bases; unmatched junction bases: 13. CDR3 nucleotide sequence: TGCAGTGCTAGAGCAAATAAAAGACAGGGAAGATACAATGAGCAGTTCTTC. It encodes CSARANKRQGRYNEQFF.

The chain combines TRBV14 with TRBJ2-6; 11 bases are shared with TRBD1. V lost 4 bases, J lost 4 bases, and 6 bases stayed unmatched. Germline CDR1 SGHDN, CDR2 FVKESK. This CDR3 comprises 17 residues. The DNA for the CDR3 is TGTGCCAGCAGCCTTGGACAGGGGGCGTGGGGGGCCAACGTCCTGACTTTC. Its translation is CASSLGQGAWGANVLTF.

The CDR3 DNA sequence: TGCGCCAGCAGCCAAGATGTGGGGCGCATAACCGGGGAGCTGTTTTTT. This encodes CASSQDVGRITGELFF. The chain carries TRBV4-3 and TRBJ2-2; D perhaps matches TRBD1 (5 bases). The CDR3 has 16 amino acids. CDR1 LGHNA and CDR2 YSLEER come from the germline V gene. The V and J ends lost 0 bases and 5 bases respectively, with 13 bases between them.

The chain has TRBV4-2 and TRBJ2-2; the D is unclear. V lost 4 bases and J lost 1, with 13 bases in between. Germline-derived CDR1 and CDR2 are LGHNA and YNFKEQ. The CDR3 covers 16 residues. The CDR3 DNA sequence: TGTGCCAGCAGCCCGGCCACCACCAGGAACACCGGGGAGCTGTTTTTT. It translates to CASSPATTRNTGELFF.

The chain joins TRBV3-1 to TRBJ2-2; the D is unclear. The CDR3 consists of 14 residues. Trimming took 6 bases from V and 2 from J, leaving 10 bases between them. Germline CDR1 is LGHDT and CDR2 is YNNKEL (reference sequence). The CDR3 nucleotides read TGTGCCAGCAGGCAGGCGGTTAACACCGGGGAGCTGTTTTTT. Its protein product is CASRQAVNTGELFF.